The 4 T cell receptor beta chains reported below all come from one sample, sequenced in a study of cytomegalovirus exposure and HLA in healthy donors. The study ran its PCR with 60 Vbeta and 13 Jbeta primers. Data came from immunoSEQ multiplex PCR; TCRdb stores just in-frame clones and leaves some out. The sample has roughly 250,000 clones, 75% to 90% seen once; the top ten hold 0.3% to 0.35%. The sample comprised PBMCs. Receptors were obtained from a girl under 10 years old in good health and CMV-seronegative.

CDR3: CASTLISGGPYEQYF. CDR3 sequence (DNA): TGTGCCAGCACCCTCATTAGCGGGGGCCCCTACGAGCAGTACTTC. This sequence joins TRBV27 and TRBJ2-7; 9 nucleotides agree with TRBD2. There are 15 residues in the CDR3. Germline-derived CDR1 and CDR2 are MNHEY and SMNVEV (reference sequence). Trimming removed 7 bases from V and 2 bases from J; junction bases left unmatched: 9.

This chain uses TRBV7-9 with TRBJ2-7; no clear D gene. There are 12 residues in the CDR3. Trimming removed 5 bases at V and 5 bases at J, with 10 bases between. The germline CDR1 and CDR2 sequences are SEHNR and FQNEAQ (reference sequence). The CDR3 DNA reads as TGTGCCAGCAGCCTCGAGAGAGACGAGCAGTACTTC. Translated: CASSLERDEQYF.

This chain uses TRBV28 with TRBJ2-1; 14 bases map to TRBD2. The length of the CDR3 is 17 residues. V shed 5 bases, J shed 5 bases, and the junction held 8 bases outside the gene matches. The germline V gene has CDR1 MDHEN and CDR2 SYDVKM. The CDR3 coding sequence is TGTGCCAGCAGTCCGGGACTAGCGGGAGCAATTGACAATGAGCAGTTCTTC. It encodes CASSPGLAGAIDNEQFF.

In nucleotides, the CDR3 is TGTGCCAGCAGTTTATTCTATAGCAATCAGCCCCAGCATTTT. Its protein product is CASSLFYSNQPQHF. The V call is TRBV27, the J call TRBJ1-5; D unclear. Trimming removed 1 base from V and 0 bases from J, with 4 bases in between. The CDR3 sequence is 14 residues long. The V gene's germline CDR1 is MNHEY and CDR2 SMNVEV (reference sequence).